Listed below are T cell receptor beta chains from one sample, sequenced in a study of blood T cell repertoires in COVID-19. Using immunoSEQ multiplex PCR, the repertoire was profiled, and TCRdb retains in-frame clones only, with some absent. The table has around 100,000 clones, around 85% seen once. The sample was peripheral blood. The receptor source for this set is a human donor in a cohort sampled during active COVID-19. CDR3s include the opening cysteine and the closing phenylalanine or tryptophan. Fields, in order: D gene, V gene, J gene, clone size, CDR3 DNA, CDR3 protein. D genes are given only for firm matches. Only some rows state a clone size, as once, few, many or a class for expanded clones.

d_gene: NA
v_gene: TRBV7-2
j_gene: TRBJ1-1
abundance: NA
CDR3nt: TGTGCCAGCAGCTTTATGGGTGGTCGGGCTGAAGCTTTCTTT
CDR3aa: CASSFMGGRAEAFF

d_gene: TRBD1
v_gene: TRBV7-2
j_gene: TRBJ2-7
abundance: once
CDR3nt: TGTGCCAGCAGCCCGGGACAGGGGGCTTACGAGCAGTACTTC
CDR3aa: CASSPGQGAYEQYF

d_gene: TRBD2
v_gene: TRBV7-2
j_gene: TRBJ2-1
abundance: NA
CDR3nt: TGTGCCAGCAGCTTAGAAGCGGGGGTCTTGTACAATGAGCAGTTCTTC
CDR3aa: CASSLEAGVLYNEQFF

d_gene: TRBD2
v_gene: TRBV2
j_gene: TRBJ2-7
abundance: NA
CDR3nt: TGTGCCAGCAGTCCACGGACTAGCGGCTACGAGCAGTACTTC
CDR3aa: CASSPRTSGYEQYF

d_gene: NA
v_gene: TRBV18
j_gene: TRBJ1-1
abundance: NA
CDR3nt: TGTGCCAGCTCACAAGGAGTGAACACTGAAGCTTTCTTT
CDR3aa: CASSQGVNTEAFF

d_gene: TRBD1
v_gene: TRBV4-1
j_gene: TRBJ1-1
abundance: once
CDR3nt: TGCGCCAGCAGCCAAGACGGGACAGGGCACAACACTGAAGCTTTCTTT
CDR3aa: CASSQDGTGHNTEAFF

d_gene: NA
v_gene: TRBV11-2
j_gene: TRBJ1-3
abundance: NA
CDR3nt: TGTGCCAGCAGCGCTCAGAAATACTCTGGAAACACCATATATTTT
CDR3aa: CASSAQKYSGNTIYF

d_gene: NA
v_gene: TRBV27
j_gene: TRBJ1-5
abundance: few
CDR3nt: TGTGCCAGCAGGAGTTGGGGGGAGAGTCAGCCCCAGCATTTT
CDR3aa: CASRSWGESQPQHF

d_gene: NA
v_gene: TRBV5-6
j_gene: TRBJ2-7
abundance: NA
CDR3nt: TGTGCCAGCAGCCTACTAGCAAGCGAGCAGTACTTC
CDR3aa: CASSLLASEQYF

d_gene: NA
v_gene: TRBV6-1
j_gene: TRBJ1-2
abundance: NA
CDR3nt: TGTGCCAGCAGTGATAGAGGTATCCATGGCTACACCTTC
CDR3aa: CASSDRGIHGYTF

d_gene: TRBD2
v_gene: TRBV5-1
j_gene: TRBJ2-5
abundance: NA
CDR3nt: TGCGCCAGCAGCTACGGGACTAGCGGAGAGACCCAGTACTTC
CDR3aa: CASSYGTSGETQYF

d_gene: TRBD1
v_gene: TRBV7-9
j_gene: TRBJ1-2
abundance: NA
CDR3nt: TGTGCCAGCAGCTGGGGGGACAGGGGTTATGGCTACACCTTC
CDR3aa: CASSWGDRGYGYTF

d_gene: TRBD1
v_gene: TRBV2
j_gene: TRBJ1-3
abundance: NA
CDR3nt: TGTGCCAGCAGTGAATCATCGACAGGGACCTACTCTGGAAACACCATATATTTT
CDR3aa: CASSESSTGTYSGNTIYF

d_gene: TRBD2
v_gene: TRBV5-1
j_gene: TRBJ2-2
abundance: NA
CDR3nt: TGCGCCAGCAGCTATAGCGGGAAGGAAACCGGGGAGCTGTTTTTT
CDR3aa: CASSYSGKETGELFF

d_gene: TRBD1
v_gene: TRBV6-2/TRBV6-3
j_gene: TRBJ2-7
abundance: NA
CDR3nt: TGTGCCAGCAGTTACCTAGGACAGGGCCCCTACGAGCAGTACTTC
CDR3aa: CASSYLGQGPYEQYF

d_gene: NA
v_gene: TRBV5-4
j_gene: TRBJ1-2
abundance: few
CDR3nt: TGTGCCAGCAGCTTGGCCAACCAGATAGGCTACACCTTC
CDR3aa: CASSLANQIGYTF

d_gene: TRBD1
v_gene: TRBV6-5
j_gene: TRBJ2-5
abundance: NA
CDR3nt: TGTGCCAGCAGTTTCCGGGACAGTGGGCGGTGGACCCAGTACTTC
CDR3aa: CASSFRDSGRWTQYF

d_gene: TRBD1
v_gene: TRBV18
j_gene: TRBJ1-2
abundance: NA
CDR3nt: TGTGCCAGCTCACCACCGAACGACAGGGGAGAGGGTGGCTACACCTTC
CDR3aa: CASSPPNDRGEGGYTF

d_gene: NA
v_gene: TRBV6-5
j_gene: TRBJ1-2
abundance: NA
CDR3nt: TGTGCCAGCAGAATACAGGTCTACTATGGCTACACCTTC
CDR3aa: CASRIQVYYGYTF

d_gene: NA
v_gene: TRBV15
j_gene: TRBJ2-7
abundance: NA
CDR3nt: TGTGCCACCAGCAGTCGGGGGAGCTCCTACGAGCAGTACTTC
CDR3aa: CATSSRGSSYEQYF

d_gene: TRBD2
v_gene: TRBV7-2
j_gene: TRBJ2-7
abundance: NA
CDR3nt: TGTGCCAGCAGCCGTAGCGGGAGAGGTACCTACGAGCAGTACTTC
CDR3aa: CASSRSGRGTYEQYF

d_gene: TRBD2
v_gene: TRBV18
j_gene: TRBJ2-7
abundance: NA
CDR3nt: TGTGCCAGCTCACCAAACGGGGGGTCTAACGAGCAGTACTTC
CDR3aa: CASSPNGGSNEQYF

d_gene: TRBD1
v_gene: TRBV2
j_gene: TRBJ1-5
abundance: few
CDR3nt: TGTGCCAGCAGTGAGGGACAGACTAGCAATCAGCCCCAGCATTTT
CDR3aa: CASSEGQTSNQPQHF

d_gene: NA
v_gene: TRBV21-1
j_gene: TRBJ2-4
abundance: NA
CDR3nt: TGTGCCAGCAGCAAAGATAGGACAGGGGACTTACTAGCCGACAGAATAGCCAAAAACATTCAGTACTTC
CDR3aa: CASSKDRTGDLLADRIAKNIQYF

d_gene: NA
v_gene: TRBV7-8
j_gene: TRBJ1-5
abundance: NA
CDR3nt: TGTGCCAGCAGCTTGGAAGACAGGCGCAATCAGCCCCAGCATTTT
CDR3aa: CASSLEDRRNQPQHF

d_gene: TRBD2
v_gene: TRBV6-2/TRBV6-3
j_gene: TRBJ2-3
abundance: NA
CDR3nt: TGTGCCAGCAGTTTGCTAGCGGGGGTTCGGGATACGCAGTATTTT
CDR3aa: CASSLLAGVRDTQYF

d_gene: TRBD1
v_gene: TRBV18
j_gene: TRBJ2-6
abundance: NA
CDR3nt: TGTGCCAGCTCACCCAGGGGGACTGGGGCCAACGTCCTGACTTTC
CDR3aa: CASSPRGTGANVLTF

d_gene: NA
v_gene: TRBV3-1/TRBV3-2
j_gene: TRBJ2-7
abundance: few
CDR3nt: TGTGCCAGCAGCCATGCAGCCTACGAGCAGTACTTC
CDR3aa: CASSHAAYEQYF

d_gene: TRBD1
v_gene: TRBV19
j_gene: TRBJ1-2
abundance: NA
CDR3nt: TGTGCCAGTAGTCAGGGACAGGGGGTATTACCTAACTATGGCTACACCTTC
CDR3aa: CASSQGQGVLPNYGYTF

d_gene: NA
v_gene: TRBV21-1
j_gene: TRBJ2-7
abundance: NA
CDR3nt: TGTGCCAGCAGCATCGCCAGACAGGGTACCTACGAGCAGTACTTC
CDR3aa: CASSIARQGTYEQYF

d_gene: TRBD1
v_gene: TRBV5-6
j_gene: TRBJ1-2
abundance: NA
CDR3nt: TGTGCCAGCAGCCCGGGACAGGCTTATGGCTACACCTTC
CDR3aa: CASSPGQAYGYTF

d_gene: NA
v_gene: TRBV7-2
j_gene: TRBJ1-2
abundance: NA
CDR3nt: TGTGCCAGCAGCCCATTCGACAGTAACTATGGCTACACCTTC
CDR3aa: CASSPFDSNYGYTF

d_gene: TRBD1
v_gene: TRBV5-5
j_gene: TRBJ2-3
abundance: NA
CDR3nt: TGTGCCAGCAGCTTGGGACAGGGCGAAGATACGCAGTATTTT
CDR3aa: CASSLGQGEDTQYF

d_gene: NA
v_gene: TRBV7-2
j_gene: TRBJ2-6
abundance: NA
CDR3nt: TGTGCCGCGACAGATTTCTCTGGGGCCAACGTCCTGACTTTC
CDR3aa: CAATDFSGANVLTF

d_gene: NA
v_gene: TRBV10-3
j_gene: TRBJ2-1
abundance: NA
CDR3nt: TGTGCCATCAGTGTAACGGGGAGCTCCTACAATGAGCAGTTCTTC
CDR3aa: CAISVTGSSYNEQFF

d_gene: TRBD1
v_gene: TRBV19
j_gene: TRBJ1-5
abundance: NA
CDR3nt: TGTGCCAGTAGTCCTCGGACAGGAGTTAGCAATCAGCCCCAGCATTTT
CDR3aa: CASSPRTGVSNQPQHF

d_gene: NA
v_gene: TRBV10-3
j_gene: TRBJ1-5
abundance: NA
CDR3nt: TGTGCCATCAGTGAGTCTAGTAATAGCAATCAGCCCCAGCATTTT
CDR3aa: CAISESSNSNQPQHF

d_gene: TRBD1
v_gene: TRBV5-4
j_gene: TRBJ1-1
abundance: NA
CDR3nt: TGTGCCAGCAGCTCACGGACAGGGGTGAACACTGAAGCTTTCTTT
CDR3aa: CASSSRTGVNTEAFF

d_gene: TRBD1
v_gene: TRBV3-1/TRBV3-2
j_gene: TRBJ1-1
abundance: NA
CDR3nt: TGTGCCAGCAGCCAAGGGAGACAGGGTGTGAACACTGAAGCTTTCTTT
CDR3aa: CASSQGRQGVNTEAFF

d_gene: NA
v_gene: TRBV4-1
j_gene: TRBJ2-7
abundance: NA
CDR3nt: TGCGCCAGCAGCCATTCCCCCGCCCGGGACATCTACGAGCAGTACTTC
CDR3aa: CASSHSPARDIYEQYF

d_gene: TRBD2
v_gene: TRBV2
j_gene: TRBJ2-1
abundance: NA
CDR3nt: TGTGCCATTAGGACTAGCGGGCCTTACAATGAGCAGTTCTTC
CDR3aa: CAIRTSGPYNEQFF

d_gene: NA
v_gene: TRBV19
j_gene: TRBJ1-5
abundance: NA
CDR3nt: TGTGCCAGTAGTACCCTTCCAGGGTCTCCCAATCAGCCCCAGCATTTT
CDR3aa: CASSTLPGSPNQPQHF